This T cell receptor beta chain emerged from a study of blood T cell repertoires in COVID-19. The participants were between roughly 18 and 100 years old and came from 24 US areas. Donors were grouped by their self-reported clinical history. The CDR3 sequence is 16 residues long. The J segment lost 0 bases and the V segment lost 4 bases, leaving 6 bases of the junction unmatched. The germline V gene has CDR1 SGDLS and CDR2 YYNGEE. Using immunoSEQ multiplex PCR, the repertoire was profiled, and TCRdb retains in-frame clones only, with some absent. Of 190,000 or so clones in the sample, roughly 80% were seen once.

The TCR sequence derives from a man aged 40-50 years who had recovered from COVID-19. Material for sequencing was PBMCs or T cells enriched from blood (not recorded which). The chain uses TRBV9 and TRBJ2-1; 8 nucleotides align to TRBD2. The CDR3, as DNA: TGTGCCAGCAGCCCCCGGGGGGGGAGCTCCTACAATGAGCAGTTCTTC. Translating it yields CASSPRGGSSYNEQFF.